The 20 T cell receptor beta chains below were found in one sample sequenced in a study of regulatory dendritic cells for organ transplantation. Data came from immunoSEQ multiplex PCR; TCRdb stores just in-frame clones and leaves some out. This table has around 30,000 clones, approximately 79% appearing once. Sequenced material: memory CD4+ T cells from blood. Stated subset: CD45RO+ memory T cells. The receptor source for this set is a human donor in good health.

This clone came up once. The chain combines TRBV30 with TRBJ2-1; the D gene is possibly TRBD1 (7 bases). V was clipped by 0 bases and J by 6 bases, with 15 bases between them. CDR1 and CDR2 (germline): GTSNPN, SVGIG (reference sequence). The CDR3 has 15 residues. The CDR3 here is CAWSVPRGAANEQFF. Here the CDR3 DNA reads TGTGCCTGGAGTGTACCCAGGGGGGCCGCCAATGAGCAGTTCTTC.

V usage is TRBV6-5 and J usage is TRBJ2-1; possibly TRBD2 for D (6 bases). Germline V CDR1 and CDR2: MNHEY, SVGAGI. The CDR3 is made up of 14 amino acids. Deletions cut 6 bases from V and 2 bases from J, with 11 bases between. The CDR3 protein is CASRRGGAYNEQFF. CDR3 nucleotides: TGTGCCAGCAGGAGAGGAGGGGCCTACAATGAGCAGTTCTTC.

The rearrangement uses TRBV29-1 and TRBJ1-2, with a tentative D call TRBD1 (5 bases). Germline assignment: CDR1 SQVTM and CDR2 ANQGSEA. With 6 bases removed from V and 4 bases from J, the gap between germline ends came to 12 bases. CDR3 length equals 12 residues. The CDR3 DNA reads as TGCAGCGTGCGCTGGGGGACCTATGGCTACACCTTC. It specifies CSVRWGTYGYTF.

This rearrangement joins TRBV14 to TRBJ2-1; 9 bases map to TRBD1. The CDR3 loop spans 16 amino acids. V gave up 0 bases and J gave up 8 bases; unmatched junction bases: 8. CDR1 is SGHDN, CDR2 FVKESK, per germline. CDR3: CASSQDDRGDRYEQFF. Here the CDR3 DNA reads TGTGCCAGCAGCCAAGACGACAGGGGGGATCGTTATGAGCAGTTCTTC.

The chain is built from TRBV7-2 and TRBJ1-5; TRBD1 is a possible D gene (6 bases). In germline, CDR1 is SGHTA, CDR2 FQGNSA. V lost 8 bases, J lost 0 bases, and 14 bases lay in between. The CDR3 is 15 residues long. The CDR3 is CASHAGANSNQPQHF. CDR3 sequence (DNA): TGTGCCAGCCACGCAGGGGCGAATAGCAATCAGCCCCAGCATTTT. Drawing the rest from reference TRBV7-2 and TRBJ1-5, the complete variable domain is GAGVSQSPSNKVTEKGKDVELRCDPISGHTALYWYRQSLGQGLEFLIYFQGNSAPDKSGLPSDRFSAERTGGSVSTLTIQRTQQEDSAVYLCASHAGANSNQPQHFGDGTRLSIL.

This chain joins TRBV9 and TRBJ1-2, with D unclear. Germline CDR1 is SGDLS and CDR2 is YYNGEE. This CDR3 spans 13 amino acids. Trimming removed 0 bases from V and 2 bases from J, with 5 bases in between. The CDR3 DNA follows: TGTGCCAGCAGCGTAGACGAGAACTATGGCTACACCTTC. Protein product: CASSVDENYGYTF.

The V gene is TRBV6-4, the J gene TRBJ1-5; TRBD1 matches 7 bases. V trimming: 8 bases; J trimming: 0 bases; junction bases outside the gene matches: 13. The CDR3 consists of 17 residues. Germline V lookup: CDR1 MRHNA, CDR2 SNTAGT. The CDR3, as DNA: TGTGCCAGCTTTTGCGTCCGGGACAGAGCTAGCAATCAGCCCCAGCATTTT. Protein: CASFCVRDRASNQPQHF.

V usage is TRBV28 and J usage is TRBJ2-1; 8 nucleotides align to TRBD2. CDR3 length equals 15 residues. CDR1 is MDHEN, CDR2 SYDVKM, per germline. J lost 7 bases, V lost 3 bases, and 8 bases had no gene match. CDR3 amino acids: CASSFTSGGFNEQFF. The CDR3 region has the DNA TGTGCCAGCAGTTTTACTAGCGGTGGGTTTAATGAGCAGTTCTTC.

In this sample, this clone turned up once. The genes are TRBV23-1 and TRBJ1-3; 8 positions match TRBD1. TRBV23-1 is given ORF status, its function remaining uncertain. The trim removed 7 bases at V and 1 base at J, leaving 6 bases unmatched. The CDR3 runs to 15 residues. The CDR3 DNA reads TGCGCCAGCACCCCAGACAGGGGATCTGGAAACACCATATATTTT. Its protein product is CASTPDRGSGNTIYF.

The sample holds a few counts of this clone. This chain connects TRBV10-1 to TRBJ1-5; 8 nucleotides align to TRBD1. Losses at the gene ends were 4 bases for V and 1 base for J; bases not matched to a gene: 6. CDR1 and CDR2 (germline): WNHNN, SYGVQD (reference sequence). The CDR3 is 16 amino acids. The CDR3: CASSARQGNSNQPQHF. The CDR3 coding sequence is TGCGCCAGCAGTGCTAGACAGGGGAACAGCAATCAGCCCCAGCATTTT.

This chain joins TRBV30 and TRBJ2-5; no clear D gene. Germline V CDR1 and CDR2: GTSNPN, SVGIG (reference sequence). The CDR3 loop spans 11 amino acids. V was pared by 2 bases and J by 4 bases, with 5 bases between. The DNA for the CDR3 is TGTGCCTGGAGTAAGGGAGAGACCCAGTACTTC. Its translation: CAWSKGETQYF.

The CDR3 DNA sequence: TGTGCCAGCAGTTGGAGGGCCGAGGGCGGCACTGAAGCTTTCTTT. As protein: CASSWRAEGGTEAFF. This rearrangement joins TRBV6-5 to TRBJ1-1, with unresolved D. CDR3 size: 15 residues. Germline V gives CDR1 MNHEY, CDR2 SVGAGI. With 4 bases removed from V and 4 bases from J, the gap between germline ends came to 16 bases.

J is TRBJ2-3 and V is TRBV2; D possibly uses TRBD1 or TRBD2 (5 bases each). Germline CDR1 SNHLY, CDR2 FYNNEI. Trimming removed 7 bases at V and 4 bases at J, with 15 bases between. This CDR3 spans 14 amino acids. The CDR3 loop is CASTRGGGSDTQYF. CDR3 nucleotides: TGTGCCAGCACGAGGGGCGGAGGTTCAGATACGCAGTATTTT.

This chain connects TRBV9 to TRBJ2-1; the match to TRBD2 covers 7 bases. Germline CDR1 is SGDLS and CDR2 is YYNGEE. The CDR3 has 16 amino acids. The junction had 5 bases not matched to a gene; V was cut back by 0 bases and J by 2 bases. CDR3 sequence (DNA): TGTGCCAGCAGCGTAGGAATGGCGGGGGCCTACAATGAGCAGTTCTTC. Translated, it gives CASSVGMAGAYNEQFF.

The chain joins TRBV11-3 to TRBJ2-5; perhaps TRBD1 as D (6 bases). V was clipped by 2 bases and J by 0 bases, with 22 bases between them. The germline CDR1 and CDR2 sequences are SGHNT and YENEEA. This CDR3 contains 19 residues. The CDR3 region has the DNA TGTGCCAGCAGCTTAAGGGGGTTCCAATCACCCTCCTACCAAGAGACCCAGTACTTC. It is translated as CASSLRGFQSPSYQETQYF.

The chain has TRBV28 and TRBJ1-1; TRBD1 matches 7 bases. Unmatched junction bases numbered 3, after V lost 8 bases and J lost 3 bases. Germline lookup yields CDR1 MDHEN and CDR2 SYDVKM. The CDR3 consists of 12 residues. In DNA form, the CDR3 reads TGTGCCAGCGTGACAGGGTACACTGAAGCTTTCTTT. Amino acids: CASVTGYTEAFF. The variable domain in full, with the rest retrieved from reference TRBV28 and TRBJ1-1, is DVKVTQSSRYLVKRTGEKVFLECVQDMDHENMFWYRQDPGLGLRLIYFSYDVKMKEKGDIPEGYSVSREKKERFSLILESASTNQTSMYLCASVTGYTEAFFGQGTRLTVV.

This clone was observed a few times. The chain has TRBV6-5 and TRBJ1-6; D call uncertain. CDR3 length: 12 residues. Germline CDR1 is MNHEY and CDR2 is SVGAGI. V lost 6 bases, J lost 8 bases, and 8 bases lay in between. The CDR3 region has the DNA TGTGCCAGCAGCTCACACTATTCACCCCTCCACTTT. Amino acids: CASSSHYSPLHF.

The chain employs TRBV28 and TRBJ2-1; either TRBD1 or TRBD2 may fit D (5 bases each). This CDR3 is built from 16 residues. The germline CDR1 and CDR2 sequences are MDHEN and SYDVKM. The V gene lost 4 bases and the J gene lost 8 bases, with 21 bases spanning the gap. The CDR3 loop reads CASSSYTGRGVHEQFF. The CDR3 DNA reads TGTGCCAGCAGTTCTTACACAGGTCGAGGGGTACATGAGCAGTTCTTC. Using reference TRBV28 and TRBJ2-1 for the parts outside the CDR3, the full variable domain is DVKVTQSSRYLVKRTGEKVFLECVQDMDHENMFWYRQDPGLGLRLIYFSYDVKMKEKGDIPEGYSVSREKKERFSLILESASTNQTSMYLCASSSYTGRGVHEQFFGPGTRLTVL.

The chain carries TRBV6-5 and TRBJ1-2; D gene unclear. The CDR3 spans 14 residues. Trimming shortened V by 0 bases and J by 4 bases, and 9 bases separated the two germline ends. Germline CDR1 reads MNHEY; CDR2 reads SVGAGI. The DNA of the CDR3 is TGTGCCAGCAGTTACTCGTCCTTATCCTATGGCTACACCTTC. This translates into CASSYSSLSYGYTF.

In its sample, this clone was seen a few times. The sample contains more than one DNA sequence encoding this CDR3. For the CDR3, the DNA is TGTGCCAGCAGCTTCCGCACTAGCGGCTACGAGCAGTACTTC. Protein product: CASSFRTSGYEQYF. V and J are TRBV7-2 and TRBJ2-7; TRBD2 agrees at 8 bases. Trimming at V came to 3 bases and at J to 3 bases, leaving 4 bases not matched to a gene. Germline loops: CDR1 SGHTA, CDR2 FQGNSA. The CDR3 length is 14 residues.